The 21 T cell receptor beta chains below all came from one sample that was sequenced in a study of blood T cell repertoires in COVID-19. Assay: immunoSEQ multiplex PCR; the TCRdb copy retains only in-frame clones and omits some. The sample has about 140,000 clones; around 81% are singletons. Sequencing was done on a sample of peripheral blood. These receptor sequences come from a woman in her forties or fifties with acute or convalescent COVID-19.

The V and J genes are TRBV6-5 and TRBJ1-2; D is perhaps TRBD1 (6 bases). The CDR3 consists of 15 residues. Germline loops: CDR1 MNHEY, CDR2 SVGAGI. Trimming removed 6 bases from V and 6 bases from J, with 20 bases in between. The CDR3 here is CASSFGGGRVDGYTF. DNA for the CDR3: TGTGCCAGCAGCTTTGGGGGGGGGCGAGTAGATGGCTACACCTTC.

The rearrangement uses TRBV6-5 and TRBJ2-7, with D maybe TRBD1 (5 bases). This CDR3 is built from 13 residues. Trimming removed 1 base from V and 5 bases from J, with 9 bases in between. Germline CDR1 and CDR2: MNHEY and SVGAGI. In nucleotides, the CDR3 is TGTGCCAGCAGTTACTTTAGGGGCCACGAGCAGTACTTC. Protein: CASSYFRGHEQYF.

The chain uses TRBV7-3 and TRBJ1-1, with D maybe TRBD1 (5 bases). V lost 5 bases and J lost 3, with 16 bases in between. Germline-derived CDR1 and CDR2 are SGHTA and FQGTGA. The CDR3 is 15 residues long. The CDR3 bases are TGTGCCAGCAGCCTCCAGGGCCGGGAGGACACTGAAGCTTTCTTT. Encoded protein: CASSLQGREDTEAFF.

The chain has TRBV24-1 and TRBJ2-1; a possible D gene is TRBD2 (5 bases). The CDR3 is 13 residues long. Germline values: CDR1 KGHDR, CDR2 SFDVKD. V was pared by 9 bases and J by 5 bases, with 13 bases between. The CDR3 sequence is CATATGINNEQFF. CDR3 sequence (DNA): TGTGCCACCGCTACGGGGATTAACAATGAGCAGTTCTTC.

The chain employs TRBV3-1 (or the pseudogene TRBV3-2) and TRBJ2-2, with 8 bases fitting TRBD1. The ends lost 7 bases at V and 0 bases at J; junction bases unmatched: 1. Germline assignment: CDR1 LGHDT and CDR2 YNNKEL (reference sequence). The CDR3 spans 14 residues. The CDR3 DNA reads as TGTGCCAGCATGGGACAGGCGAACACCGGGGAGCTGTTTTTT. It codes for CASMGQANTGELFF.

V is TRBV2 and J is TRBJ1-5, with 7 positions matching TRBD1. Germline CDR1 reads SNHLY; CDR2 reads FYNNEI. This CDR3 spans 14 amino acids. V dropped 4 bases and J dropped 3; count of bases not matched to a gene: 3. CDR3 sequence: CASSGDSYNQPQHF. CDR3 in DNA: TGTGCCAGCAGTGGGGACAGCTACAATCAGCCCCAGCATTTT.

The table lists this clone with a count of one. The V call is TRBV7-2, the J call TRBJ1-3; D possibly corresponds to TRBD1 (5 bases). In germline, CDR1 is SGHTA, CDR2 FQGNSA. V was trimmed by 4 bases and J by 8 bases, leaving 18 bases between them. The CDR3 covers 15 residues. The CDR3 loop is CASSWSGALGDTIYF. The CDR3 bases are TGTGCCAGCAGCTGGAGTGGGGCCTTAGGGGACACCATATATTTT.

V is TRBV4-2 and J is TRBJ2-3; D is perhaps TRBD1 (6 bases). From germline, CDR1 is LGHNA and CDR2 YNFKEQ. The CDR3 is made up of 14 amino acids. With 0 bases removed from V and 4 bases from J, the gap between germline ends came to 8 bases. The CDR3 region is CASSQDDRPDTQYF. The CDR3 coding sequence is TGTGCCAGCAGCCAAGATGACAGGCCAGATACGCAGTATTTT.

As to this clone: Compared with germline, one end of the junction differs, possibly owing to a read error. This CDR3 is CASSSTSGGFGF. DNA for the CDR3: TGTGCCAGCAGTTCGACTAGCGGGGGTTTTGGTTTT. The rearrangement joins TRBV6-5 to TRBJ2-3, with 12 bases matching TRBD2. The germline V gene encodes CDR1 MNHEY and CDR2 SVGAGI. The CDR3 is made up of 12 amino acids.

This clone was counted a single time. The J gene is TRBJ1-6, the V gene TRBV6-5; 7 nucleotides match TRBD1. Germline CDR1 is MNHEY and CDR2 is SVGAGI. The J segment lost 10 bases and the V segment lost 6 bases, leaving 9 bases of the junction unmatched. This CDR3 has 14 residues. The CDR3 loop is CASRLDRVGSPLHF. CDR3 nucleotide sequence: TGTGCCAGCAGACTAGACAGGGTAGGATCACCCCTCCACTTT.

The chain employs TRBV10-3 and TRBJ2-1; 10 positions match TRBD2. The CDR3 has 12 residues. CDR1 and CDR2 from the germline V gene are ENHRY and SYGVKD. The CDR3 region is CAAAGGDNEQFF. In nucleotides, the CDR3 is TGTGCAGCAGCGGGGGGGGATAATGAGCAGTTCTTC.

The rearrangement links TRBV4-1 to TRBJ1-4, with 7 bases identical to TRBD1. The V segment lost 2 bases and the J segment 3 bases; nucleotides outside the gene matches: 6. The CDR3 is made up of 16 amino acids. In germline, CDR1 is MGHRA, CDR2 YSYEKL. The CDR3 DNA is TGCGCCAGCAGCCAACACGGGACAGCGGCTAATGAAAAACTGTTTTTT. Amino acids: CASSQHGTAANEKLFF.

This clone was recorded a few times. This rearrangement joins TRBV6-5 to TRBJ2-1; possible D gene TRBD2, 6 bases. V was clipped by 4 bases and J by 6 bases, with 19 bases between them. The CDR3 is made up of 16 amino acids. In germline, CDR1 is MNHEY, CDR2 SVGAGI. The CDR3 sequence is CASSWSSGTPGNEQFF. The CDR3 bases are TGTGCCAGCAGTTGGTCCTCGGGGACTCCTGGCAATGAGCAGTTCTTC.

This chain links TRBV6-2 or TRBV6-3 with TRBJ1-6, with 9 bases aligning to TRBD1. The length of the CDR3 is 14 residues. The V and J ends lost 2 bases and 11 bases, in that order; junction bases with no gene match: 4. Germline V gene sequence: CDR1 MNHEY, CDR2 SVGEGT. CDR3 DNA sequence: TGTGCCAGCAGTTACGGGACAGGGAATCCACCCCTCCACTTT. The encoded protein is CASSYGTGNPPLHF.

The V gene is TRBV4-2, the J gene TRBJ1-1, with a possible D match to TRBD1 (5 bases). Germline V lookup: CDR1 LGHNA, CDR2 YNFKEQ. The V gene lost 2 bases and the J gene lost 7 bases, with 20 bases spanning the gap. This CDR3 is built from 16 residues. CDR3 nucleotides: TGTGCCAGCAGCCAACTAAAGCGGGGCATGGGGGGTGAAGCTTTCTTT. This codes for CASSQLKRGMGGEAFF.

The V and J genes are TRBV18 and TRBJ1-5; TRBD1 is a possible D gene (5 bases). The V end lost 0 bases, the J end lost 4 bases, and 13 bases lay between the germline ends. This CDR3 contains 16 residues. Per the germline V gene, CDR1 is KGHSH and CDR2 is LQKENI. The CDR3 nucleotides read TGTGCCAGCTCACCACCGGGCGACAGTCGGAATCAGCCCCAGCATTTT. It is translated as CASSPPGDSRNQPQHF.

The chain employs TRBV6-5 and TRBJ1-2; TRBD1 matches 8 bases. V lost 6 bases and J lost 0; bases outside the gene matches: 6. This CDR3 region has 15 residues. Germline V lookup: CDR1 MNHEY, CDR2 SVGAGI. CDR3 nucleotides: TGTGCCAGCAGCCCGACAGGGGTAACTAACTATGGCTACACCTTC. This sequence encodes CASSPTGVTNYGYTF.

V usage is TRBV2 and J usage is TRBJ1-1; maybe TRBD1 (5 bases). The CDR3 runs 14 residues. Germline CDR1 reads SNHLY; CDR2 reads FYNNEI. V was pared by 5 bases and J by 2 bases, with 12 bases between. The CDR3: CASSTDGGNTEAFF. The CDR3 coding sequence is TGTGCCAGCAGTACGGACGGGGGTAACACTGAAGCTTTCTTT.

The chain links TRBV2 to TRBJ1-2, with D possibly TRBD1 on 6 matching bases. CDR3 size: 18 residues. Between the trimmed V and J ends, which lost 4 bases and 0 bases, there was a span of 21 bases. CDR1 is SNHLY, CDR2 FYNNEI, per germline. CDR3 in amino acids: CASSAILSRGFPNYGYTF. The CDR3 DNA reads TGTGCCAGCAGTGCAATATTGAGTAGGGGGTTTCCTAACTATGGCTACACCTTC.

This chain connects TRBV6-5 to TRBJ1-5; maybe TRBD1 (5 bases). Per the germline V gene, CDR1 is MNHEY and CDR2 is SVGAGI. Trimming left V 6 bases short and J 6 bases short, with 15 bases between. The length of the CDR3 is 14 residues. For the CDR3, the DNA is TGTGCCAGCAGGGGACTGGCGGACCTTCAGCCCCAGCATTTT. Its protein is CASRGLADLQPQHF.

The rearrangement joins TRBV9 to TRBJ2-1; D is perhaps TRBD2 (5 bases). The CDR3 sequence is 16 residues long. Germline V lookup: CDR1 SGDLS, CDR2 YYNGEE. V was cut by 4 bases and J by 0 bases, with 14 bases left in between. The CDR3 here is CASSLGAATSYNEQFF. The CDR3 DNA is TGTGCCAGCAGCCTTGGAGCGGCCACCTCCTACAATGAGCAGTTCTTC.